This T cell receptor beta chain derives from a study of beta chain features in type 1 diabetes (dated 2018 in TCRdb). Context from the whole study: Mean age, gender distribution, total cell number and subset yield did not differ between patients and healthy donors. A total of approximately 100,000,000 sorted cells were examined across all samples, and the number of cells per subset was strongly correlated with RNA yield. In the study, recently diagnosed type 1 diabetes patients and matched healthy donors were compared on the TCRB repertoires of their sorted circulating CD4+ T cell subsets. Naive and central memory subsets were obtained from all 30 or so donors, but regulatory and stem cell-like memory subsets were isolated from only 8 patients and about 8 healthy donors. Overall study results and their limits: At VDJ recombination sites, type 1 diabetes patients had fewer insertions and more deleted nucleotides, which implies abnormalities in thymic rearrangement. PCR might favor shorter templates, but patient and control samples were amplified and corrected together, so any skew would affect both groups equally. Naive, central memory and regulatory TCRB repertoires appeared to be more similar among patients than among healthy donors. In all four CD4+ subsets, TCRB CDR3 length was moderately but significantly shorter in type 1 diabetes patients. Because the HLA sub-analyses included only small numbers of individuals, any influence of HLA type on TCRB rearrangement was left unresolved. Because cDNA was sequenced instead of genomic DNA, activated cells with high expression could be over-represented, although the groups did not differ in activation or CD3 levels.

On this clone itself: Its binding antigen is unknown. Per-base qualities were not stored, and no clone one base away is much larger.

Each donor gave one peripheral blood draw, around 0.12 L on average, collected into heparinised tubes. A BD FACSAria II was used to sort naive, central memory, regulatory and stem cell-like memory CD4+ T cells with a panel that included CD45RO, CCR7, CD25, CD127, CD95 and CD27. A purity above 95% was achieved for all sorted populations. PBMCs were isolated right away by Lymphoprep density gradient centrifugation and were stained directly, without culture. To minimize batch effects, samples were stained and sorted in pairs, one healthy donor with one patient per experiment. The entire isolated RNA was reverse transcribed using the High Capacity cDNA Reverse Transcription Kit, and thus expressed TCRB transcripts were sequenced. Naive, central memory and regulatory T cell samples underwent deep immunoSEQ sequencing, averaging about 3.57 million total reads per sample. Sorted cells were lysed in RLT buffer and RNA was extracted with DNase-treated RNeasy Micro or Mini kits, depending on cell number. Each cell subset was processed on its own to prevent cross-contamination, while patient and healthy donor samples were processed together. Using the immunoSEQ multiplex PCR, TCRB sequences were amplified from cDNA into 87-bp fragments spanning the CDR3 region. Amplicons were sequenced on the Illumina HiSeq platform. The authors' analysis ran thus. Synthetic template baselines were used to correct PCR bias computationally, reads within Hamming distance 2 were collapsed, and singletons that could not be merged were discarded. Reads were aligned to IMGT to assign V, D and J genes, CDR3 length, and insertions or deletions at six rearrangement sites. Within each subset, clonotype counts were normalized to sorted cell number, after which true diversity and Gini coefficients were computed with the tcR R package. The overlap coefficient, calculated on TCRB nucleotide sequences, was used to quantify repertoire sharing. Out-of-frame TCRB sequences from naive cells were analyzed to stand in for the pre-selection repertoire. Sourced from immuneACCESS, this table was stored by TCRdb with only in-frame sequences that have V and J called. A share of the clones is absent; for the studies checked, an unresolved V gene accounts for under half, and the remainder has no known explanation. V, J and clone size were drawn from that table, and D and trimming were deduced from the DNA. The sample has 300,000 to 450,000 clones on record, roughly 13% of them singletons. Around 0.0099% of the sample goes to the ten largest clones.

The TCR sequence derives from a woman in her late teens or twenties with type 1 diabetes. The sample was naive CD4+ T cells from blood. The sample's cell subset or site label is to be understood as: true naive CD4+ T cells.

The DNA sequence is as follows: TGTGCCAGCAGGCCAATTAGGGGGACAGGAGATTACGAGCAGTACTTC. It translates as CASRPIRGTGDYEQYF. The chain is encoded by TRBV11-2 joined to TRBJ2-7, and TRBD1 matches 8 of the central bases. Germline trimming amounts to 6 bases on V and 4 bases on J, with 14 as the count of junction bases outside the gene matches. CDR1 SGHAT and CDR2 FQNNGV are derived from the germline V gene. The CDR3 holds 16 amino acids from the cysteine to the phenylalanine. Only the CDR3 portion is preserved as DNA: 48 bases, with reading frame beginning at the first base.